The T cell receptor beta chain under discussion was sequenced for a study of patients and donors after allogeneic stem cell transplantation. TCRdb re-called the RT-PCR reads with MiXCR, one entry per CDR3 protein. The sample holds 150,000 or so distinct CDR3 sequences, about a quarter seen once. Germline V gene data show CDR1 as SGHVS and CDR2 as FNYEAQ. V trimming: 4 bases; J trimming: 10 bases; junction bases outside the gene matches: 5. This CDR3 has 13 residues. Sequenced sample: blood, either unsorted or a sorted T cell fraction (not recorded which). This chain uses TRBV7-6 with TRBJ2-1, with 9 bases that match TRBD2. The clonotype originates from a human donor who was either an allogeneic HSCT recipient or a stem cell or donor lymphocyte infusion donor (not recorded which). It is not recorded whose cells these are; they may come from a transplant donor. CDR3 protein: CASSWVLAGEQFF. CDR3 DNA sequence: TGTGCCAGCAGCTGGGTTCTAGCGGGAGAGCAGTTCTTC.